Below, 21 T cell receptor beta chains from the same sample are listed, as sequenced in a study of PD-L1 blockade in urothelial cancer. TCRdb keeps only in-frame clones here, not all; method: immunoSEQ multiplex PCR. The sample includes more than 85,000 clones, about 90% of them seen just once. Sequencing used PBMCs, obtained around atezolizumab (anti-PD-L1) treatment. The receptors were sampled from a woman older than 75 with urothelial cancer.

The rearrangement links TRBV19 to TRBJ1-3; D gene uncertain. The CDR3 spans 14 residues. Trimming pared 3 bases from V and 1 base from J, leaving 7 bases between. The germline V gene has CDR1 LNHDA and CDR2 SQIVND (reference sequence). CDR3 nucleotide sequence: TGTGCCAGTAGTATCGTCTCGTCTGGAAACACCATATATTTT. This gives the protein CASSIVSSGNTIYF.

The V call is TRBV27, the J call TRBJ1-3, with 12 nucleotides matching TRBD1. Germline V gives CDR1 MNHEY, CDR2 SMNVEV (reference sequence). This CDR3 spans 16 amino acids. J gave up 1 base and V 5 bases, and 3 bases lay outside the gene matches. The CDR3: CASSRGQGASGNTIYF. CDR3 bases: TGTGCCAGCAGTAGGGGACAGGGGGCATCTGGAAACACCATATATTTT.

This chain joins TRBV30 and TRBJ2-7; TRBD2 aligns across 14 bases. V lost 2 bases, J lost 7 bases, and 13 bases stayed unmatched. The germline CDR1 and CDR2 sequences are GTSNPN and SVGIG (reference sequence). The length of the CDR3 is 17 residues. CDR3 sequence: CAWSPATSGRATFEQYF. CDR3 bases: TGTGCCTGGAGTCCGGCGACTAGCGGGAGGGCGACTTTTGAGCAGTACTTC.

V usage is TRBV30 and J usage is TRBJ1-1, with TRBD1 as a possible D gene (5 bases). Trimming cost V 5 bases and J 0 bases, with 13 bases left between them. The CDR3 loop spans 14 amino acids. CDR1 is GTSNPN, CDR2 SVGIG, per germline (reference sequence). CDR3 protein: CAWGGDPVNTEAFF. CDR3 nucleotide sequence: TGTGCCTGGGGGGGGGATCCGGTGAACACTGAAGCTTTCTTT.

The chain carries TRBV18 and TRBJ2-5; the match to TRBD1 covers 8 bases. Germline V gives CDR1 KGHSH, CDR2 LQKENI. There are 17 residues in the CDR3. With V trimmed by 3 bases and J by 4 bases, 13 bases remained unmatched. CDR3 region: CASSPQMGTTGGETQYF. The CDR3 DNA reads TGTGCCAGCTCACCCCAAATGGGGACCACAGGGGGAGAGACCCAGTACTTC.

The rearrangement uses TRBV6-1 and TRBJ1-3, with 8 bases aligning to TRBD1. The CDR3 totals 16 residues. V lost 4 bases, J lost 0 bases, and 5 bases stayed unmatched. The germline gives CDR1 MNHNS, CDR2 SASEGT. DNA of the CDR3: TGTGCCAGCAGTGGGGGGGACAGGAGCTCTGGAAACACCATATATTTT. Translating gives CASSGGDRSSGNTIYF.

In this sample, this clone turned up once. The chain is built from TRBV29-1 and TRBJ2-7, with 8 bases that match TRBD1. The CDR3 runs to 13 residues. Germline V CDR1 and CDR2: SQVTM, ANQGSEA. Trimming cost V 7 bases and J 2 bases; bases outside gene matches: 7. Here the CDR3 reads CSALDRDPYEQYF. In DNA, the CDR3 is TGCAGCGCACTGGACAGGGATCCCTACGAGCAGTACTTC.

The chain links TRBV27 to TRBJ2-3; 7 positions agree with TRBD2. CDR3 length: 16 amino acids. The V segment lost 3 bases and the J segment 1 base; nucleotides outside the gene matches: 7. Germline CDR1 reads MNHEY; CDR2 reads SMNVEV (reference sequence). Here the CDR3 DNA reads TGTGCCAGCAGTTTGGGGGGAGGGATGGGCACAGATACGCAGTATTTT. Residues: CASSLGGGMGTDTQYF.

V gene TRBV5-4 combines with J gene TRBJ1-2; a weak D match, TRBD1 (6 bases). This CDR3 contains 15 residues. V was clipped by 4 bases and J by 0 bases, with 13 bases between them. Germline assignment: CDR1 SGHNT and CDR2 YYREEE (reference sequence). The CDR3: CASSTPGTPNYGYTF. Here the CDR3 DNA reads TGTGCCAGCAGCACCCCCGGGACACCTAACTATGGCTACACCTTC.

The rearrangement uses TRBV5-4 and TRBJ2-5; no firm D call. The germline V gene encodes CDR1 SGHNT and CDR2 YYREEE (reference sequence). The germline V and J ends were trimmed by 2 bases and 5 bases, with 7 bases remaining between them. This CDR3 region has 12 residues. The CDR3 protein is CASSFLGETQYF. The CDR3 DNA reads as TGTGCCAGCAGCTTCCTGGGCGAGACCCAGTACTTC.

This chain uses TRBV10-3 with TRBJ2-7; D possibly corresponds to TRBD1 (6 bases). This CDR3 contains 14 residues. Trimming removed 4 bases at V and 2 bases at J, with 12 bases between. Germline V gene sequence: CDR1 ENHRY, CDR2 SYGVKD. CDR3 residues: CAISGRDTTYEQYF. DNA of the CDR3: TGTGCCATCAGTGGAAGGGACACAACCTACGAGCAGTACTTC.

V is TRBV5-1 and J is TRBJ2-1; 9 nucleotides match TRBD2. Losses at the gene ends were 10 bases for V and 8 bases for J; bases not matched to a gene: 13. There are 14 residues in the CDR3. Germline CDR1 and CDR2: SGHRS and YFSETQ. CDR3 amino acids: CASRGGRAFDEQFF. The CDR3 nucleotides read TGCGCCTCCCGGGGCGGGAGGGCCTTCGATGAGCAGTTCTTC.

The chain joins TRBV4-2 to TRBJ1-1, with D perhaps matching TRBD1 (6 bases). CDR3 length: 15 amino acids. CDR1 and CDR2 from the germline V gene are LGHNA and YNFKEQ. Deletions cut 0 bases from V and 4 bases from J, with 12 bases between. CDR3 loop: CASSQDPRGFTEAFF. The CDR3 DNA reads TGTGCCAGCAGCCAAGATCCGAGGGGGTTCACTGAAGCTTTCTTT.

The chain links TRBV19 to TRBJ1-1; 10 bases agree with TRBD1. CDR1 LNHDA and CDR2 SQIVND come from the germline V gene (reference sequence). This CDR3 has 15 amino acids. J was trimmed by 9 bases and V by 4 bases; bases with no gene match: 11. DNA for the CDR3: TGTGCCAGTAGTACCCGACAGGGGGCGTGGGGAAAAGCTTTCTTT. This codes for CASSTRQGAWGKAFF.

The chain is built from TRBV5-1 and TRBJ2-7; 8 bases line up with TRBD2. The CDR3 is made up of 15 amino acids. The J segment lost 3 bases and the V segment lost 7 bases, leaving 12 bases of the junction unmatched. CDR1 and CDR2 (germline): SGHRS, YFSETQ. CDR3 nucleotides: TGCGCCAGCGCCTTAGCGGGAATGGGTAGCTACGAGCAGTACTTC. The encoded protein is CASALAGMGSYEQYF.

Written as DNA, the CDR3 is TGTGCCAGCAGTTTAGGGACAGGGGGCGTCTATGGCTACACCTTC. This translates into CASSLGTGGVYGYTF. The chain has TRBV27 and TRBJ1-2, with 12 bases fitting TRBD1. The CDR3 has 15 amino acids. J lost 4 bases, V lost 2 bases, and 2 bases had no gene match. Germline V gene lookup returns CDR1 MNHEY and CDR2 SMNVEV (reference sequence).

This rearrangement joins TRBV5-4 to TRBJ2-5; D gene unclear. CDR3 length equals 14 residues. Between the trimmed V and J ends, which lost 0 bases and 0 bases, there was a span of 6 bases. CDR1 SGHNT and CDR2 YYREEE come from the germline V gene (reference sequence). The DNA of the CDR3 is TGTGCCAGCAGCTTGGTTTTAGACCAAGAGACCCAGTACTTC. Translated, it gives CASSLVLDQETQYF.

The gene calls are TRBV27 and TRBJ2-1, with TRBD2 matching 8 bases. CDR1 is MNHEY, CDR2 SMNVEV, per germline (reference sequence). The length of the CDR3 is 17 residues. V shed 8 bases and J 0 bases; nucleotides not matched to a gene: 12. The CDR3 region is CASRTFSSGSSYNEQFF. Written as DNA, the CDR3 is TGTGCCAGCCGCACCTTCTCCAGCGGGAGCTCCTACAATGAGCAGTTCTTC.

The chain couples TRBV19 to TRBJ2-5, with a weak D call TRBD1 (6 bases). In germline, CDR1 is LNHDA, CDR2 SQIVND (reference sequence). Trimming took off 7 bases at V and 5 bases at J, with 17 bases between the two ends. The CDR3 extends over 14 amino acids. DNA for the CDR3: TGTGCCAGTAATTCGGCAGGGGCTCCGGAGACCCAGTACTTC. Its translation is CASNSAGAPETQYF.

CDR3 region: CASRDRTAEQYF. The CDR3 DNA reads as TGTGCCAGCAGGGATCGGACAGCAGAGCAGTACTTC. This chain connects TRBV28 to TRBJ2-7; tentative D call: TRBD1 (6 bases). V lost 6 bases, J lost 7 bases, and 13 bases lay in between. Germline CDR1 and CDR2: MDHEN and SYDVKM. The CDR3 spans 12 residues.

This clone was observed a single time. The DNA of the CDR3 is TGTGCCAGTAATAACAGGGGGGTGCTGTCGGAGGGCTACACCTTC. It codes for CASNNRGVLSEGYTF. V and J are TRBV19 and TRBJ1-2, with TRBD1 matching 8 bases. The V segment lost 7 bases and the J segment 8 bases; nucleotides outside the gene matches: 15. The CDR3 is 15 residues long. The germline V gene has CDR1 LNHDA and CDR2 SQIVND (reference sequence).